The 8 T cell receptor beta chains reported below all come from one sample, sequenced in a study of cytomegalovirus exposure and HLA in healthy donors. The PCR used 60 Vbeta and 13 Jbeta primers. Sequencing used immunoSEQ multiplex PCR; TCRdb keeps in-frame clones, though not all of them. The data show around 85,000 clones, with approximately 80% seen just once and roughly 32% held by the top ten. Sequencing was carried out using PBMCs. The receptor source for this set is a man aged 50-59 years in good health and CMV-seropositive.

The chain joins TRBV5-1 to TRBJ2-5; TRBD1 matches 9 bases. The germline V gene has CDR1 SGHRS and CDR2 YFSETQ. This CDR3 contains 15 residues. Trimming removed 4 bases from V and 2 bases from J; junction bases left unmatched: 6. CDR3 region: CASSVSGTGQETQYF. DNA for the CDR3: TGCGCCAGCAGCGTGAGCGGGACAGGGCAAGAGACCCAGTACTTC.

The CDR3 here is CAWNRDRYTGELFF. CDR3 coding DNA: TGTGCCTGGAATAGAGACAGGTACACCGGGGAGCTGTTTTTT. The chain joins TRBV30 to TRBJ2-2; D might be TRBD1 (6 bases). V lost 4 bases to trimming and J lost 3 bases, with 12 bases between them. CDR1 is GTSNPN, CDR2 SVGIG, per germline (reference sequence). This CDR3 region has 14 residues.

The chain combines TRBV10-3 with TRBJ2-7, with 7 positions matching TRBD2. Losses at the gene ends were 3 bases for V and 3 bases for J; bases not matched to a gene: 8. In germline, CDR1 is ENHRY, CDR2 SYGVKD. This CDR3 is 15 amino acids long. The CDR3 protein is CAISERGRESYEQYF. The CDR3 region has the DNA TGTGCCATCAGTGAACGAGGGCGGGAGAGCTACGAGCAGTACTTC.

The chain is built from TRBV7-3 and TRBJ2-2, with D tentatively TRBD2 (6 bases). The CDR3 runs to 15 residues. Trimming took 5 bases from V and 6 from J, leaving 16 bases between them. The germline CDR1 and CDR2 sequences are SGHTA and FQGTGA. CDR3 residues: CASSPSAPGSGELFF. DNA of the CDR3: TGTGCCAGCAGCCCTAGCGCCCCGGGGTCCGGGGAGCTGTTTTTT.

V is TRBV5-1 and J is TRBJ2-3, with 12 nucleotides matching TRBD2. From germline, CDR1 is SGHRS and CDR2 YFSETQ. The length of the CDR3 is 16 residues. After removal of 0 bases from V and 4 bases from J, the junction contained 3 bases not matched to a gene. CDR3 nucleotides: TGCGCCAGCAGCTTGGGGCTAGCGGGAGGGGCAGATACGCAGTATTTT. It translates to CASSLGLAGGADTQYF.

In its sample, this clone was seen once. One end of the junction is discordant with germline, which a read error may explain. The chain recombines TRBV6-1 with TRBJ2-4; D ambiguous. The CDR3 is 14 amino acids. CDR1 MNHNS and CDR2 SASEGT come from the germline V gene. The CDR3 loop is CASSATLAKNSQYF. CDR3 in DNA: TGTGCCAGCAGTGCTACGCTGGCCAAAAACAGTCAGTACTTC.

The count of this clone is one. The chain recombines TRBV19 with TRBJ1-1; unclear D gene. Deletions cut 8 bases from V and 5 bases from J, with 15 bases between. This CDR3 has 13 amino acids. Looked up from germline, CDR1 is LNHDA and CDR2 is SQIVND (reference sequence). In nucleotides, the CDR3 is TGTGCCAGTTCGTTCGGGTCCAAAACTGAAGCTTTCTTT. It is translated as CASSFGSKTEAFF.

The V and J genes are TRBV18 and TRBJ1-5; D call uncertain. The V end was cut by 0 bases, the J end by 1 base, with 10 bases between. CDR1 KGHSH and CDR2 LQKENI come from the germline V gene. The length of the CDR3 is 16 residues. The CDR3 DNA reads TGTGCCAGCTCACCACCCCCGGTCTTAAGCAATCAGCCCCAGCATTTT. Protein: CASSPPPVLSNQPQHF.